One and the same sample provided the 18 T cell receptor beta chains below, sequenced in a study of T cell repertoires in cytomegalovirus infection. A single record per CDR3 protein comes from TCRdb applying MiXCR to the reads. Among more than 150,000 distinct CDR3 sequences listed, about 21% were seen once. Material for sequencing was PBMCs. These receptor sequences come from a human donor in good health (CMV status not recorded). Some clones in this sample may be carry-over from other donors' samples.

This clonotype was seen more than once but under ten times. The CDR3 is CATRDNSYNEQFF. The CDR3 DNA reads TGTGCTACGAGAGACAACTCCTACAATGAGCAGTTCTTC. J is TRBJ2-1 and V is TRBV18; D is uncertain. The germline gives CDR1 KGHSH, CDR2 LQKENI. The CDR3 has 13 amino acids.

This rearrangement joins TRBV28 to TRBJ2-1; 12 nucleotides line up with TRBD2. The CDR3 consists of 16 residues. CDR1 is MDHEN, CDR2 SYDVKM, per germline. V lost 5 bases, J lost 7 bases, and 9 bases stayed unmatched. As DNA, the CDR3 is TGTGCCAGCAGTCCGTCTAGCGGGAGGGCCAGTAATGAGCAGTTCTTC. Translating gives CASSPSSGRASNEQFF.

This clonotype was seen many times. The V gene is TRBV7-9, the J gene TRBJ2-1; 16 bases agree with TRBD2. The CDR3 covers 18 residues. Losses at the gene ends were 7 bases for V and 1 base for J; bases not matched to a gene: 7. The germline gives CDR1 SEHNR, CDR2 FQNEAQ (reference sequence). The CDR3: CASTKGLAGGRSYNEQFF. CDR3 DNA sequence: TGTGCCAGCACAAAGGGACTAGCGGGAGGGAGGTCCTACAATGAGCAGTTCTTC.

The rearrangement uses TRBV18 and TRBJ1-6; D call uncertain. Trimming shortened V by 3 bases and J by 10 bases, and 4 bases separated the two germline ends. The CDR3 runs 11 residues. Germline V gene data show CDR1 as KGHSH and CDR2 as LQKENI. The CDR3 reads CASSPKSPLHF. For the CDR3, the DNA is TGTGCCAGCTCACCTAAATCACCCCTCCACTTT.

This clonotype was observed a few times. CDR3 sequence reads: CPPGTDYGYTF. The CDR3 DNA reads as TGCCCGCCGGGGACAGATTATGGCTACACCTTC. The chain joins TRBV10-2 to TRBJ1-2, with 7 bases that match TRBD1. Looked up from germline, CDR1 is WSHSY and CDR2 is SAAADI. The CDR3 has 11 amino acids.

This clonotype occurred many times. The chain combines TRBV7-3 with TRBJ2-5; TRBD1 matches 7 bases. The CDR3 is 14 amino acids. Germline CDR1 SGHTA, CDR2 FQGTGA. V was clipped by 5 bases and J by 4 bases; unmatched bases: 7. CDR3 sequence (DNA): TGTGCCAGCAGCGAAACAGGGGTGGGAGAGACCCAGTACTTC. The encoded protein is CASSETGVGETQYF.

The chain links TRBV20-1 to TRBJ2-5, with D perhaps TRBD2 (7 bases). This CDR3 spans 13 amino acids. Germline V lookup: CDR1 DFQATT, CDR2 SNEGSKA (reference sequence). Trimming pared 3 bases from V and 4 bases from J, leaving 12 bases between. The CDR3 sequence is CSASGGAGETQYF. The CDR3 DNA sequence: TGCAGTGCTAGTGGGGGGGCTGGAGAGACCCAGTACTTC.

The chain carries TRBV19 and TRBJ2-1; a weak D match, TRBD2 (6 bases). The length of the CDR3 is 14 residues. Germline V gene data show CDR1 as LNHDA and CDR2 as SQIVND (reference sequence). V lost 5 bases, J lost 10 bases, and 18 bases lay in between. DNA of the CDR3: TGTGCCAGTAGTGGCGGGATCCGACTTGACGAGCAGTTCTTC. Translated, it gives CASSGGIRLDEQFF. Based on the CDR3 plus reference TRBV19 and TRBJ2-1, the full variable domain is DGGITQSPKYLFRKEGQNVTLSCEQNLNHDAMYWYRQDPGQGLRLIYYSQIVNDFQKGDIAEGYSVSREKKESFPLTVTSAQKNPTAFYLCASSGGIRLDEQFFGPGTRLTVL.

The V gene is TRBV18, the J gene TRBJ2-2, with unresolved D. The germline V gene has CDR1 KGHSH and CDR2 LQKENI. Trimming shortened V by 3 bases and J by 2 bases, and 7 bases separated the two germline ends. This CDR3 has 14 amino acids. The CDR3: CASSPAPNTGELFF. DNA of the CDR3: TGTGCCAGCTCACCGGCCCCCAACACCGGGGAGCTGTTTTTT.

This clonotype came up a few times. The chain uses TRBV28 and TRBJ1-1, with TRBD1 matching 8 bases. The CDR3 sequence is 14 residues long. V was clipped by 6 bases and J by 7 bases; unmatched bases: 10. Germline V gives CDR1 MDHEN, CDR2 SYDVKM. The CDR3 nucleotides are TGTGCCAGCAGGCCTTTGGGACAGGTCGTTGAAGCTTTCTTT. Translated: CASRPLGQVVEAFF.

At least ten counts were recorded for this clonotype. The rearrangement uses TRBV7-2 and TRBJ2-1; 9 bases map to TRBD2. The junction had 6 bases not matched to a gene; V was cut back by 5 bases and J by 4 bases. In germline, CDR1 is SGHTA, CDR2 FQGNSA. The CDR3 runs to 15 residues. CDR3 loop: CASSQGLASYNEQFF. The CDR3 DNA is TGTGCCAGCAGCCAAGGACTAGCGTCTTACAATGAGCAGTTCTTC.

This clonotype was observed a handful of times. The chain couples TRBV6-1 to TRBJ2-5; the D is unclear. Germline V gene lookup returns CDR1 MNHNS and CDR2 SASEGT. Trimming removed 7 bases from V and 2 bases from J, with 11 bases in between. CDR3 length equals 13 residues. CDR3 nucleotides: TGTGCCAGCATAAGGACGATACAAGAGACCCAGTACTTC. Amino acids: CASIRTIQETQYF.

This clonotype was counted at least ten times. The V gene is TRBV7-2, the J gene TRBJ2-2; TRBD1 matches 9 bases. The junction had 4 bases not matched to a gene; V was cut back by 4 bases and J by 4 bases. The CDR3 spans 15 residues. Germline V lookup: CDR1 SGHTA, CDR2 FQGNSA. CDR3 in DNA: TGTGCCAGCAGCTCGAACAGGGGGCCCACCGGGGAGCTGTTTTTT. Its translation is CASSSNRGPTGELFF.

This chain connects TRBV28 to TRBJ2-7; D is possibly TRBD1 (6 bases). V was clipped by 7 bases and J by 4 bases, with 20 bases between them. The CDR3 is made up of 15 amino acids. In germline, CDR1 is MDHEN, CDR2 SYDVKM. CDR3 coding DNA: TGTGCCAGCACCCCCTACCAGGGGCAGAGTTACGAGCAGTACTTC. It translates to CASTPYQGQSYEQYF.

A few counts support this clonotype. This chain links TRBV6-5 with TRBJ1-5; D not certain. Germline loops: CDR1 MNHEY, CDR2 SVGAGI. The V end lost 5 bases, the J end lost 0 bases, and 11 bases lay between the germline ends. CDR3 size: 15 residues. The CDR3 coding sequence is TGTGCCAGCAGTCCCTTGACCCATAGCAATCAGCCCCAGCATTTT. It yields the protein CASSPLTHSNQPQHF.

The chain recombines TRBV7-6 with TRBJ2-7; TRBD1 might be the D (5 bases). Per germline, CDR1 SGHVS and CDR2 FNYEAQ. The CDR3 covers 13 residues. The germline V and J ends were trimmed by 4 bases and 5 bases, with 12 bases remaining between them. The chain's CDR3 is CASSSPDINEQYF. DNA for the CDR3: TGTGCCAGCAGCTCCCCGGACATCAACGAGCAGTACTTC.

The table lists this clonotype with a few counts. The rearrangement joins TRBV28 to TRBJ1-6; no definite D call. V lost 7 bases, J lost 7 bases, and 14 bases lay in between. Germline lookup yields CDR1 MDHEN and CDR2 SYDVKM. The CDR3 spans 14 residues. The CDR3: CASITTGGNSPLHF. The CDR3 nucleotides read TGTGCCAGCATCACCACGGGCGGAAATTCACCCCTCCACTTT.

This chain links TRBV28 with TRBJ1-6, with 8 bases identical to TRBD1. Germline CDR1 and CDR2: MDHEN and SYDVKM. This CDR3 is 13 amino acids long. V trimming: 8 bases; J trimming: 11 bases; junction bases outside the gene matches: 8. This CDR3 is CASGTGGSPPLHF. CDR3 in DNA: TGTGCCAGCGGGACAGGAGGTAGTCCACCCCTCCACTTT.